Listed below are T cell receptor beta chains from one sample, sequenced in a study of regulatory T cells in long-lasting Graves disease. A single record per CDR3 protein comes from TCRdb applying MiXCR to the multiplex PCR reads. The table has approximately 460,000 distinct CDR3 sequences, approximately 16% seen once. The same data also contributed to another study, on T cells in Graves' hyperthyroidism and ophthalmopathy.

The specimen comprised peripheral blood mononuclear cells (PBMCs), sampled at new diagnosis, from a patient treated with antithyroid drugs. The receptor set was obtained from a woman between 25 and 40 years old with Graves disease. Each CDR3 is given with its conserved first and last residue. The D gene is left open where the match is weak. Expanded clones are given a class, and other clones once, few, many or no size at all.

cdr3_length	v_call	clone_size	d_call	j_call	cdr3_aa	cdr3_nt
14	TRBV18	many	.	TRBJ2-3	CASSPPESTDTQYF	TGTGCCAGCTCACCACCGGAGAGCACAGATACGCAGTATTTT
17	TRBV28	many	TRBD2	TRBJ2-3	CASSPGPGLDHTDTQYF	TGTGCCAGCAGCCCTGGGCCCGGACTAGATCACACAGATACGCAGTATTTT
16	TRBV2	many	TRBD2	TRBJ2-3	CASSELASGVTGTQYF	TGTGCCAGCAGTGAACTTGCTAGCGGGGTCACGGGTACGCAGTATTTT
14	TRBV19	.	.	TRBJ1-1	CASSIRMKNTEAFF	TGTGCCAGTAGTATTAGGATGAAGAACACTGAAGCTTTCTTT
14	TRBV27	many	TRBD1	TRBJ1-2	CASSPKGTANGYTF	TGTGCCAGCAGTCCTAAGGGGACAGCCAATGGCTACACCTTC
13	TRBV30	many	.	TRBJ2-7	CAWRQWTNYEQYF	TGTGCCTGGAGACAGTGGACTAACTACGAGCAGTACTTC
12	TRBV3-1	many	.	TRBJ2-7	CASSPRETEQYF	TGTGCCAGCAGCCCCCGGGAGACCGAGCAGTACTTC
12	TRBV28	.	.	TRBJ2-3	CASFRGTDTQYF	TGTGCCAGCTTCCGGGGGACAGATACGCAGTATTTT
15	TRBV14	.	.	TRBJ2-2	CASSRHITTTGELFF	TGTGCCAGCAGCCGACATATTACAACCACCGGGGAGCTGTTTTTT
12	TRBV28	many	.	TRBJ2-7	CASNPRRDEQYF	TGTGCCAGCAACCCACGCAGGGACGAGCAGTACTTC
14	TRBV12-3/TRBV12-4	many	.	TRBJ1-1	CASWWGGMNTEAFF	TGTGCCAGCTGGTGGGGGGGGATGAACACTGAAGCTTTCTTT
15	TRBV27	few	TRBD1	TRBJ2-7	CASSPDRGATYEQYF	TGTGCCAGCAGTCCGGACAGGGGCGCAACCTACGAGCAGTACTTC
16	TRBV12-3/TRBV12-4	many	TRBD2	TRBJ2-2	CASSLQRGANTGELFF	TGTGCCAGCAGTTTACAGCGGGGAGCGAACACCGGGGAGCTGTTTTTT
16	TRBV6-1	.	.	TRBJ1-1	CASSRRARQGAFEAFF	TGTGCCAGCAGCCGTCGGGCGAGGCAAGGGGCCTTTGAAGCTTTCTTT
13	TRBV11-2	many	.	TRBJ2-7	CASSLEGRVGQYF	TGTGCCAGCAGCTTAGAAGGCAGGGTAGGCCAGTACTTC
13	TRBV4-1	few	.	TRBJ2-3	CASSQEYGRTQYF	TGCGCCAGCAGCCAAGAGTATGGGCGTACGCAGTATTTT
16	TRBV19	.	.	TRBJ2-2	CASSIGRRKNTGELFF	TGTGCCAGTAGTATAGGGCGGCGTAAAAACACCGGGGAGCTGTTTTTT
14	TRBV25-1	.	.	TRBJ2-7	CASSAGPPSYEQYF	TGTGCCAGCAGTGCGGGACCACCATCCTACGAGCAGTACTTC
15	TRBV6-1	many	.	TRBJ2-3	CASRARDFRTDTQYF	TGTGCCAGCAGAGCCCGGGACTTCCGCACAGATACGCAGTATTTT
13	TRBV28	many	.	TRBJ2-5	CASREYRRETQYF	TGTGCCAGCAGGGAATACCGAAGAGAGACCCAGTACTTC
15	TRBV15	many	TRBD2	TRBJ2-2	CATSRGGKDTGELFF	TGTGCCACCAGCCGGGGGGGTAAGGACACCGGGGAGCTGTTTTTT